This T cell receptor beta chain was found in a study of cytomegalovirus exposure and HLA in healthy donors. About the study: Assignment to the Caucasian-associated ancestry cluster applied to less than 85% of the approximately 360 genotyped donors. Study outcomes and limitations: The investigators catalogued 150 to 200 TCR beta chains as cytomegalovirus-associated.

Use of 60 Vbeta and 13 Jbeta primers characterized the PCR. The method was immunoSEQ multiplex PCR; TCRdb's version includes in-frame clones alone and lacks a portion of them. This sample yields about 230,000 clones, of which over 65% are seen a single time; around 2.9% belongs to the top ten. The CDR3 loop spans 18 amino acids. Germline lookup yields CDR1 WNHNN and CDR2 SYGVQD (reference sequence). V shed 5 bases, J shed 1 base, and the junction held 12 bases outside the gene matches. Points on this clone: Antigen specificity is unknown.

The chain links TRBV10-1 to TRBJ2-1, with 9 bases that match TRBD2. This sequence was found in a woman aged 55-70 years in good health and CMV-seropositive. Sequences were obtained from PBMCs. In nucleotides, the CDR3 is TGCGCCAGCAGTCTGCGGCGGGGGGGCCATGTATCCTACAATGAGCAGTTCTTC. Its protein is CASSLRRGGHVSYNEQFF.